This record covers a single T cell receptor (beta chain). The target antigen is unknown. The data belong to a study of T cell responses to AZD1222 COVID-19 vaccine. The study's findings and limits: It was only a handful of AZD1222 recipients who were seropositive at baseline.

Here immunoSEQ multiplex PCR was the method, and the copy in TCRdb shows in-frame clones only, minus some. Of 200,000 or so clones in the sample, around 87% were seen once. The sequence came from an adult in good health. The sequencing used peripheral blood, collected on day 0 of MenACWY control vaccination.

The CDR3 coding sequence is TGCGCCAGCAGACGACACGGACAGGGGAGGACCTACGAGCAGTACTTC. Translating gives CASRRHGQGRTYEQYF. The rearrangement links TRBV23-1 to TRBJ2-7; TRBD1 agrees at 9 bases. TRBV23-1 is filed as an ORF, its function uncertain. The CDR3 runs 16 residues. V lost 6 bases and J lost 2; bases outside the gene matches: 11.